This entry is about one T cell receptor (beta chain). The CDR3 sequence is 16 residues long. With V trimmed by 0 bases and J by 5 bases, 7 bases remained unmatched. Germline CDR1 is SGHDN and CDR2 is FVKESK. Clones were sequenced by immunoSEQ multiplex PCR, and TCRdb holds only the in-frame ones, with some missing. The sample yields 30,000 to 40,000 clones, under 85% seen once. The data were obtained in a study of OX40 agonist ivuxolimab in advanced cancers. The specimen was CD4+ or CD8+ T cells sorted from blood, collected in a trial of the OX40 agonist ivuxolimab. This receptor was taken from an adult with an advanced solid tumor such as melanoma, head and neck, liver or kidney cancer. The chain recombines TRBV14 with TRBJ2-5; 9 bases are a match to TRBD1. DNA of the CDR3: TGTGCCAGCAGCCAAGAACGGGGGACAGGGCCTGAGACCCAGTACTTC. This gives the protein CASSQERGTGPETQYF.